This T cell receptor (beta chain) was observed in a study of Ad26.COV2.S vaccination and SARS-CoV-2 variants. Findings and caveats of the study: Placebo recipients had lower spike-specific TCR breadth than vaccine recipients. After vaccination, reports described spike-specific CD8+ and CD4+ T cell responses as showing substantial breadth. Recipients of either vaccine or placebo displayed similar breadth of non-spike TCRs.

Germline V lookup: CDR1 MGHDK, CDR2 SYGVNS. Trimming shortened V by 8 bases and J by 0 bases, and 10 bases separated the two germline ends. The CDR3 contains 14 residues. On this clone itself: Its antigen is still unknown.

Repertoires were generated with immunoSEQ multiplex PCR, while TCRdb's copy carries only in-frame clones and drops some. The table shows more than 150,000 clones, with 87% occurring only once. This receptor was obtained from a human donor who had recovered from COVID-19. Here the sequenced sample was peripheral blood, taken after recovery from COVID-19. The chain recombines TRBV25-1 with TRBJ1-4, with unresolved D. The CDR3: CASGYAATNEKLFF. In DNA form, the CDR3 reads TGTGCCAGCGGTTACGCCGCAACTAATGAAAAACTGTTTTTT.